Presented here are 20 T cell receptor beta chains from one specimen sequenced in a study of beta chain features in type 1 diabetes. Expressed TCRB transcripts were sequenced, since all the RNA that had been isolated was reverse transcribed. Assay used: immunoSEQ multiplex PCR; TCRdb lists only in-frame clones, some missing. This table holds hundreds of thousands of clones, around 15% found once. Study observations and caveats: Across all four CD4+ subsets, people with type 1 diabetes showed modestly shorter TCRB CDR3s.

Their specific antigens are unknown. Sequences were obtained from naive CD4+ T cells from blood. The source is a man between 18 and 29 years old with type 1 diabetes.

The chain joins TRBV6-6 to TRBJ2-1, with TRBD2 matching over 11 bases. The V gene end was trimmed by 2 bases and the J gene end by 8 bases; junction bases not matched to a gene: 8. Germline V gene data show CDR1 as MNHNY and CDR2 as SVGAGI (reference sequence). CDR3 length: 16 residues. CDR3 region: CASSYPGLAGRDEQFF. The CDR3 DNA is TGTGCCAGCAGTTACCCAGGACTAGCGGGTAGGGATGAGCAGTTCTTC.

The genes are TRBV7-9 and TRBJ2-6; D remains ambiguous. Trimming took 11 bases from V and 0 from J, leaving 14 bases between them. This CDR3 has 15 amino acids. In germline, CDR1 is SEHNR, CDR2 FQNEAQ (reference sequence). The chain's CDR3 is CALPLRSSGANVLTF. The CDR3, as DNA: TGTGCCCTACCATTAAGGAGCTCTGGGGCCAACGTCCTGACTTTC. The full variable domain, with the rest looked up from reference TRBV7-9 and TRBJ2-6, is DTGVSQNPRHKITKRGQNVTFRCDPISEHNRLYWYRQTLGQGPEFLTYFQNEAQLEKSRLLSDRFSAERPKGSFSTLEIQRTEQGDSAMYLCALPLRSSGANVLTFGAGSRLTVL.

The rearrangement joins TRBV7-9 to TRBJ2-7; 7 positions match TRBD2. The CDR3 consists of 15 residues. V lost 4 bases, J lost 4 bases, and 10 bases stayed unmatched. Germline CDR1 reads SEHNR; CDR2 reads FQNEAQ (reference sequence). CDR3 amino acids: CASSSTLGREYEQYF. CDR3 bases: TGTGCCAGCAGCTCGACCCTGGGGCGGGAGTACGAGCAGTACTTC.

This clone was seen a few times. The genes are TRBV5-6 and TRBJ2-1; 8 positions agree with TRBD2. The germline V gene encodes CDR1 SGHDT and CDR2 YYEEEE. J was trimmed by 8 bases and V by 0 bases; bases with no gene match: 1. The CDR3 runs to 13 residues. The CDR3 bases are TGTGCCAGCAGCTTGGGACTAGCGTATGAGCAGTTCTTC. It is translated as CASSLGLAYEQFF.

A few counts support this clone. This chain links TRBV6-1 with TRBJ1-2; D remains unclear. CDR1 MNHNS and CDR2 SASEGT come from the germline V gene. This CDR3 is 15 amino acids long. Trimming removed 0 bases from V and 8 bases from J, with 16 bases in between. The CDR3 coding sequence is TGTGCCAGCAGTGAAGCGGGGAGAGGGAGCTCGGGCTACACCTTC. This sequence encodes CASSEAGRGSSGYTF.

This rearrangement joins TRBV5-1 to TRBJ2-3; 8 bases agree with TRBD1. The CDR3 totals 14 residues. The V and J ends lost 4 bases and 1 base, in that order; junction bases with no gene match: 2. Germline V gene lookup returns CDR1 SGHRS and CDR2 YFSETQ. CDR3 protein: CASSVGQGTDTQYF. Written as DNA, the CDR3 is TGCGCCAGCAGCGTGGGACAGGGCACAGATACGCAGTATTTT.

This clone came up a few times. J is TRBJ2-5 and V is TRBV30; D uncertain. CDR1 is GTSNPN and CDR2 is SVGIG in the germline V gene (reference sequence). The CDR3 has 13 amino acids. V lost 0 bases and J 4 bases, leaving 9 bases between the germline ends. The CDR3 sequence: CAWSVMLRETQYF. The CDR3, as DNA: TGTGCCTGGAGTGTAATGCTGAGAGAGACCCAGTACTTC.

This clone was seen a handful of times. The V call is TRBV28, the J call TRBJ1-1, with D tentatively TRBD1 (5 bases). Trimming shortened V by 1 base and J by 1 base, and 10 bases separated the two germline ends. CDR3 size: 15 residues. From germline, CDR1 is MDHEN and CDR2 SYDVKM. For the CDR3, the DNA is TGTGCCAGCAGTTTATTCGGGCAGGGGAACACTGAAGCTTTCTTT. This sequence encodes CASSLFGQGNTEAFF.

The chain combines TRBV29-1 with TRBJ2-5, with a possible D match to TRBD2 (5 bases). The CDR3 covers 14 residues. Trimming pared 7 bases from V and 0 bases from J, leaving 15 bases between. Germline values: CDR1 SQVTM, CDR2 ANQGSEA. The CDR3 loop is CSAKKVGDQETQYF. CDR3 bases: TGCAGCGCCAAAAAGGTCGGGGACCAAGAGACCCAGTACTTC.

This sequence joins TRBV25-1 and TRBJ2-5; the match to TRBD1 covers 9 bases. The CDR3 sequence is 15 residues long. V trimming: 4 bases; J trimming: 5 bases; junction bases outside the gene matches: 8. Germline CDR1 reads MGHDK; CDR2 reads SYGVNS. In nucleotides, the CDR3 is TGTGCCAGCAGTGTACCCGGGACAGGGTGGGAGACCCAGTACTTC. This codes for CASSVPGTGWETQYF.

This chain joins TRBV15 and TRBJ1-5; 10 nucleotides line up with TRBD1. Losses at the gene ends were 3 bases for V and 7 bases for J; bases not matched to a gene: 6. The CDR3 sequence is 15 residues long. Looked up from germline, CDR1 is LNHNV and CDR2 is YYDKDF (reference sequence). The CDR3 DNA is TGTGCCACCAGCAGTCCCGGGACAGGGGTACAGCCCCAGCATTTT. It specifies CATSSPGTGVQPQHF. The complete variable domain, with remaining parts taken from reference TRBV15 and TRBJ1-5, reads DAMVIQNPRYQVTQFGKPVTLSCSQTLNHNVMYWYQQKSSQAPKLLFHYYDKDFNNEADTPDNFQSRRPNTSFCFLDIRSPGLGDTAMYLCATSSPGTGVQPQHFGDGTRLSIL.

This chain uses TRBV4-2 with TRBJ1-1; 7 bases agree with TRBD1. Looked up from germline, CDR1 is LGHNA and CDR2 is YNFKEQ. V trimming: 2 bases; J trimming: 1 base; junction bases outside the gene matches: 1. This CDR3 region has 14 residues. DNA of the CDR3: TGTGCCAGCAGCCAACGACAGGGGAACACTGAAGCTTTCTTT. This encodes CASSQRQGNTEAFF.

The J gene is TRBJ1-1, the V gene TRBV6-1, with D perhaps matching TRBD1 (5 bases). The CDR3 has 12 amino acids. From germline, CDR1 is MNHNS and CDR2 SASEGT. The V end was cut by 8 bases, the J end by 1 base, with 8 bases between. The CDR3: CASVTANTEAFF. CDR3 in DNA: TGTGCCAGCGTGACAGCGAACACTGAAGCTTTCTTT.

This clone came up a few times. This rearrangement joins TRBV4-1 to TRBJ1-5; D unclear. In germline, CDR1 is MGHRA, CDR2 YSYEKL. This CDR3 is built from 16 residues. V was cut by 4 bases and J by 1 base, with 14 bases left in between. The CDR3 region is CASSPMMDASNQPQHF. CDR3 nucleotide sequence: TGCGCCAGCAGCCCGATGATGGACGCGAGCAATCAGCCCCAGCATTTT.

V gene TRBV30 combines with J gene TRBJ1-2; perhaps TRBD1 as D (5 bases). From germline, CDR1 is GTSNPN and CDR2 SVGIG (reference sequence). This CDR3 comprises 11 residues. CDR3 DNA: TGTGCACTCGCGGGGGTGGATGGCTACACCTTC. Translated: CALAGVDGYTF.

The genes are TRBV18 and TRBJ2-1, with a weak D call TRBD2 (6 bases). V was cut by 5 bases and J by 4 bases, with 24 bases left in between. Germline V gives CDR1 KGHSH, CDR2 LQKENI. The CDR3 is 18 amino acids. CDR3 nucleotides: TGTGCCAGCTCATCGATGGGCACCCCCGGGAGCACATACAATGAGCAGTTCTTC. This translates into CASSSMGTPGSTYNEQFF.

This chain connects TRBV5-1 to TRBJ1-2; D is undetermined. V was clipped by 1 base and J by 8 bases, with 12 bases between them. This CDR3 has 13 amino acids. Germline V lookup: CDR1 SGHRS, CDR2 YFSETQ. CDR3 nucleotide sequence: TGCGCCAGCAGCTTGACGGGCTCACAGGGCTACACCTTC. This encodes CASSLTGSQGYTF.

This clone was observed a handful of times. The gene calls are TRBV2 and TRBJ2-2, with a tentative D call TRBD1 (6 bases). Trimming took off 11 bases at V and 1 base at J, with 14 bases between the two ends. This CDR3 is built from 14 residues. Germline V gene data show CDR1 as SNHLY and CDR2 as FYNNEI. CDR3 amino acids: CASKRQENTGELFF. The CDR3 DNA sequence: TGTGCCTCCAAACGACAGGAGAACACCGGGGAGCTGTTTTTT.

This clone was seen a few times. CDR3 residues: CASSPGVAGASTDTQYF. In nucleotides, the CDR3 is TGCGCCAGCTCCCCCGGGGTAGCGGGGGCTTCCACAGATACGCAGTATTTT. The chain combines TRBV4-1 with TRBJ2-3, with 9 bases identical to TRBD2. The junction had 14 bases not matched to a gene; V was cut back by 8 bases and J by 2 bases. The CDR3 has 17 amino acids. CDR1 and CDR2 from the germline V gene are MGHRA and YSYEKL.

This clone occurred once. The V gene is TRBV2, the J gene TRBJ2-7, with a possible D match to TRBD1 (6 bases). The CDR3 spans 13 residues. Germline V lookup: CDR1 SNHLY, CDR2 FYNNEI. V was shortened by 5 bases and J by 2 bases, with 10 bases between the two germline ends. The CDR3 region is CASSLGQTYEQYF. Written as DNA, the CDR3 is TGTGCCAGCAGTCTAGGACAGACCTACGAGCAGTACTTC. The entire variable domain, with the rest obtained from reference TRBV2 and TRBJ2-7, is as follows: EPEVTQTPSHQVTQMGQEVILRCVPISNHLYFYWYRQILGQKVEFLVSFYNNEISEKSEIFDDQFSVERPDGSNFTLKIRSTKLEDSAMYFCASSLGQTYEQYFGPGTRLTVT.